Presented here are 21 T cell receptor beta chains from one specimen sequenced in a study of PD-L1 blockade in urothelial cancer listed by TCRdb under 2017. Libraries were prepared through the immunoSEQ multiplex PCR assay. What TCRdb holds here is the immuneACCESS table cut down to in-frame rearrangements. Part of the clones is not present; checked against another copy, under half of the missing clones reflect an unresolved V gene, and the others are unexplained. This sample gives about 41,000 clones in total; around 83% of them show up just once. The ten most abundant clones make up approximately 2.4% of the sample. Sample time point, as interpreted from the label and publication: peripheral blood 6 weeks after treatment start. The material sequenced was PBMCs, taken around atezolizumab (anti-PD-L1) treatment. The receptors were sampled from a man between 65 and 85 years old with urothelial cancer.

The chain is built from TRBV11-2 and TRBJ2-3; 7 nucleotides align to TRBD1. Trimming at V came to 2 bases and at J to 2 bases, leaving 7 bases not matched to a gene. The germline V gene encodes CDR1 SGHAT and CDR2 FQNNGV. The length of the CDR3 is 16 residues. CDR3 amino acids: CASSLREGASTDTQYF. For the CDR3, the DNA is TGTGCCAGCAGCTTACGCGAGGGGGCTTCCACAGATACGCAGTATTTT.

This CDR3 is CASGRLAGTNTGELFF. Written as DNA, the CDR3 is TGTGCCAGCGGGAGACTAGCGGGGACGAACACCGGGGAGCTGTTTTTT. The V call is TRBV2, the J call TRBJ2-2, with 11 positions matching TRBD2. The CDR3 has 16 amino acids. V shed 8 bases, J shed 0 bases, and the junction held 5 bases outside the gene matches. Germline CDR1 and CDR2: SNHLY and FYNNEI.

The chain uses TRBV5-6 and TRBJ1-5; D gene unclear. This CDR3 comprises 15 residues. The V end lost 2 bases, the J end lost 1 base, and 10 bases lay between the germline ends. CDR1 is SGHDT, CDR2 YYEEEE, per germline. CDR3 protein: CASSLSLSSNQPQHF. The DNA of the CDR3 is TGTGCCAGCAGCTTATCTTTGTCGAGCAATCAGCCCCAGCATTTT.

The chain recombines TRBV27 with TRBJ2-7; no definite D call. Germline-derived CDR1 and CDR2 are MNHEY and SMNVEV (reference sequence). This CDR3 has 14 amino acids. V was pared by 6 bases and J by 5 bases, with 17 bases between. DNA of the CDR3: TGTGCCAGCAGCCTCAGTCCCTTTTCCGACGAGCAGTACTTC. Its protein is CASSLSPFSDEQYF.

The rearrangement joins TRBV29-1 to TRBJ1-1, with D hard to call. Germline assignment: CDR1 SQVTM and CDR2 ANQGSEA. V was shortened by 7 bases and J by 1 base, with 13 bases between the two germline ends. This CDR3 region has 13 residues. The CDR3 DNA sequence: TGCAGCGCCCCACGGGAGGGGAACACTGAAGCTTTCTTT. The encoded protein is CSAPREGNTEAFF.

This chain connects TRBV18 to TRBJ2-7; TRBD2 matches 10 bases. Germline loops: CDR1 KGHSH, CDR2 LQKENI. Trimming removed 2 bases from V and 3 bases from J; junction bases left unmatched: 7. The CDR3 loop spans 16 amino acids. As DNA, the CDR3 is TGTGCCAGCTCACCAAGAACTAGCGGGAATAGCTACGAGCAGTACTTC. It translates to CASSPRTSGNSYEQYF. The entire variable domain, with the rest obtained from reference TRBV18 and TRBJ2-7, is as follows: NAGVMQNPRHLVRRRGQEARLRCSPMKGHSHVYWYRQLPEEGLKFMVYLQKENIIDESGMPKERFSAEFPKEGPSILRIQQVVRGDSAAYFCASSPRTSGNSYEQYFGPGTRLTVT.

The J gene is TRBJ1-2, the V gene TRBV30; D not resolved. Looked up from germline, CDR1 is GTSNPN and CDR2 is SVGIG (reference sequence). The germline V and J ends were trimmed by 1 base and 9 bases, with 30 bases remaining between them. The CDR3 length is 18 residues. The CDR3 DNA reads TGTGCCTGGAGTGCGGCCTCGATTGCGACGGGTTCGGGAGAGCGCTACACCTTC. Translating gives CAWSAASIATGSGERYTF.

The chain combines TRBV5-1 with TRBJ2-3; 11 nucleotides agree with TRBD2. V shed 0 bases and J 3 bases; nucleotides not matched to a gene: 0. This CDR3 has 15 amino acids. Looked up from germline, CDR1 is SGHRS and CDR2 is YFSETQ. CDR3 DNA: TGCGCCAGCAGCTTGGCTAGCGGGAGGACAGATACGCAGTATTTT. Residues: CASSLASGRTDTQYF.

The chain combines TRBV11-2 with TRBJ1-1, with D perhaps TRBD1 (5 bases). The CDR3 is 14 residues long. The germline V gene has CDR1 SGHAT and CDR2 FQNNGV. The V end lost 5 bases, the J end lost 0 bases, and 10 bases lay between the germline ends. The CDR3, as DNA: TGTGCCAGCAGCGTCGTGACAGTGAACACTGAAGCTTTCTTT. Its protein product is CASSVVTVNTEAFF.

The chain links TRBV7-8 to TRBJ1-1; 9 bases fit TRBD1. V lost 1 base, J lost 1 base, and 4 bases stayed unmatched. Looked up from germline, CDR1 is SGHVS and CDR2 is FQNEAQ. The CDR3 contains 16 residues. As DNA, the CDR3 is TGTGCCAGCAGCTTAGGGACAGGGGTCCAGAACACTGAAGCTTTCTTT. The encoded protein is CASSLGTGVQNTEAFF.

This chain joins TRBV28 and TRBJ2-5, with 7 bases identical to TRBD1. The CDR3 totals 13 residues. CDR1 and CDR2 (germline): MDHEN, SYDVKM. V was clipped by 5 bases and J by 5 bases; unmatched bases: 5. The CDR3 DNA is TGTGCCAGCAGTCCCACAGGGGTGGAGACCCAGTACTTC. Its protein is CASSPTGVETQYF.

V and J are TRBV18 and TRBJ2-1; the D gene is possibly TRBD2 (5 bases). The CDR3 has 16 residues. V lost 3 bases, J lost 5 bases, and 17 bases lay in between. The germline V gene encodes CDR1 KGHSH and CDR2 LQKENI. CDR3 region: CASSPMTPAGNNEQFF. The CDR3 nucleotides are TGTGCCAGCTCACCCATGACTCCCGCCGGGAACAATGAGCAGTTCTTC.

The chain couples TRBV5-1 to TRBJ2-1; 12 bases line up with TRBD2. Germline values: CDR1 SGHRS, CDR2 YFSETQ. V lost 4 bases to trimming and J lost 7 bases; unmatched junction nucleotides: 9. CDR3 length: 16 residues. This chain's CDR3 is CASSALTSGRKNEQFF. The CDR3 coding sequence is TGCGCCAGCAGCGCTTTGACTAGCGGGAGAAAAAATGAGCAGTTCTTC.

The gene calls are TRBV7-9 and TRBJ1-4, with D unresolved. CDR3 size: 12 residues. Trimming took 6 bases from V and 8 from J, leaving 10 bases between them. Germline V gene data show CDR1 as SEHNR and CDR2 as FQNEAQ (reference sequence). CDR3 in DNA: TGTGCCAGCAGTCCCCCAATCGAAAAACTGTTTTTT. It encodes CASSPPIEKLFF. Based on the CDR3 plus reference TRBV7-9 and TRBJ1-4, the full variable domain is DTGVSQNPRHKITKRGQNVTFRCDPISEHNRLYWYRQTLGQGPEFLTYFQNEAQLEKSRLLSDRFSAERPKGSFSTLEIQRTEQGDSAMYLCASSPPIEKLFFGSGTQLSVL.

This clone was observed once. The V and J genes are TRBV2 and TRBJ1-2, with D unresolved. The germline V gene encodes CDR1 SNHLY and CDR2 FYNNEI. V was clipped by 7 bases and J by 6 bases, with 15 bases between them. The CDR3 consists of 13 residues. The CDR3 DNA is TGTGCCAGCAATCTGGGTCCGAGGGATGGCTACACCTTC. This encodes CASNLGPRDGYTF.

V usage is TRBV9 and J usage is TRBJ2-3, with D unclear. V was pared by 4 bases and J by 5 bases, with 17 bases between. Germline assignment: CDR1 SGDLS and CDR2 YYNGEE. The CDR3 extends over 15 amino acids. The CDR3 region is CASSPQAAVGDTQYF. As DNA, the CDR3 is TGTGCCAGCAGCCCCCAGGCCGCTGTGGGAGATACGCAGTATTTT.

The chain recombines TRBV7-2 with TRBJ1-4, with TRBD1 matching over 11 bases. CDR1 SGHTA and CDR2 FQGNSA come from the germline V gene. The CDR3 is made up of 15 amino acids. With 1 base clipped from V and 7 bases from J, the junction kept 2 bases outside the gene matches. CDR3 residues: CASSLVGTGGEKLFF. DNA for the CDR3: TGTGCCAGCAGCTTAGTGGGGACAGGGGGTGAAAAACTGTTTTTT.

The chain joins TRBV28 to TRBJ2-7, with D perhaps TRBD2 (6 bases). Germline loops: CDR1 MDHEN, CDR2 SYDVKM. CDR3 length: 16 amino acids. V gave up 4 bases and J gave up 2 bases, with 18 bases separating them. The CDR3 is CASSSLGGSGTYEQYF. CDR3 sequence (DNA): TGTGCCAGCAGTTCTCTCGGGGGTAGCGGTACCTACGAGCAGTACTTC.

This rearrangement joins TRBV19 to TRBJ2-4; TRBD2 might be the D (7 bases). The V and J ends lost 5 bases and 9 bases respectively, with 17 bases between them. Per germline, CDR1 LNHDA and CDR2 SQIVND (reference sequence). The CDR3 has 14 amino acids. CDR3 sequence (DNA): TGTGCCAGTAGTCTTGGGGGGCGGGAGTCCATTCAGTACTTC. Its protein product is CASSLGGRESIQYF.

This clone was recorded a few times. The chain uses TRBV9 and TRBJ2-7; 7 bases line up with TRBD1. V dropped 0 bases and J dropped 2; count of bases not matched to a gene: 5. The CDR3 is 15 residues long. Germline assignment: CDR1 SGDLS and CDR2 YYNGEE. The CDR3 reads CASSVGLDRAYEQYF. CDR3 coding DNA: TGTGCCAGCAGCGTAGGGCTTGACAGGGCCTACGAGCAGTACTTC.

This clone was observed a single time. The CDR3 DNA sequence: TGCAGCGTTCTTCCGACAGCCTCCTACGAGCAGTACTTC. Protein product: CSVLPTASYEQYF. J is TRBJ2-7 and V is TRBV29-1; weak D call: TRBD1 (5 bases). The length of the CDR3 is 13 residues. Germline CDR1 reads SQVTM; CDR2 reads ANQGSEA. V gave up 5 bases and J gave up 0 bases, with 11 bases separating them.